This T cell receptor (beta chain) is from a study of T-cell reconstitution after alpha-beta-depleted transplantation in children. Study-wide findings and caveats: Elevated TCRbeta diversity at day 60 was traced, in some patients, to surviving recipient T cells and thymic progenitors.

Only a few counts were recorded for this clonotype. Antigen: not known. This CDR3 region has 13 residues. V lost 1 base to trimming and J lost 6 bases, with 6 bases between them. Germline V gives CDR1 MNHEY, CDR2 SVGEGT. Unique molecular identifiers were used in preparing the TCRbeta library. A single record per CDR3 protein comes from TCRdb applying MiXCR to the PCR reads. The table has roughly 790,000 distinct CDR3 sequences, roughly 16% seen once; the top ten hold approximately 5%. This TCR was recovered from a male patient younger than 18 who had a stem cell transplant for acute lymphoblastic leukemia, so the T cells may come from the graft donor. This specimen consisted of PBMCs, mostly from graft donor cells, obtained 360 days after TCRalphabeta/CD19-depleted stem cell transplant. The chain links TRBV6-2 or TRBV6-3 to TRBJ2-2; D call uncertain. The CDR3 reads CASSYFLAGELFF. The CDR3 bases are TGTGCCAGCAGTTACTTTTTGGCCGGGGAGCTGTTTTTT.